This paragraph covers one T cell receptor (beta chain) sequence. Its matching antigen is unknown. The record originates from a study of OX40 agonist ivuxolimab in advanced cancers. Study as a whole: The mean age was 60 years, ranging from about 20 to 90, with more than 70% of participants male.

The protocol was immunoSEQ multiplex PCR, while the TCRdb copy is restricted to in-frame clones and leaves out a portion. The sample yields fewer than 65,000 clones, around nine tenths seen once. Findings of the study overall: Determination of antigen specificity was not performed for the expanded peripheral T cells. At 0.1 to 3.0 mg/kg, CD4+ and CD8+ blood T cells expanded clonally by week 6.

The CDR3 is 14 residues long. The ends lost 5 bases at V and 10 bases at J; junction bases unmatched: 11. Germline loops: CDR1 MNHEY, CDR2 SMNVEV (reference sequence). The source material was CD4+ or CD8+ T cells sorted from blood, sampled in a trial of the OX40 agonist ivuxolimab. The chain uses TRBV27 and TRBJ2-3; the match to TRBD2 covers 8 bases. The clonotype was recovered from an adult with an advanced solid tumor such as melanoma, head and neck, liver or kidney cancer. The CDR3 is CASSLIQGLVAQYF. DNA for the CDR3: TGTGCCAGCAGTCTAATCCAGGGACTAGTCGCGCAGTATTTT.